This TCR beta chain was sequenced for a study of somatic mutations in cytotoxic T cells in rheumatoid arthritis. Study findings and constraints: A single CD8+ clone exceeded 20% of CD8+ cells in about an eighth of the roughly 65 patients. CD8+ clonality increased with age in rheumatoid arthritis patients but not in healthy controls. Any difference in CD8+ T-cell clonality between patients who had rheumatoid arthritis and healthy controls who were age-matched was not statistically significant.

As to this clone: Its antigen is unidentified.

The CDR3 extends over 14 amino acids. Germline V gene data show CDR1 as SGHDT and CDR2 as YYEEEE. The V end lost 0 bases, the J end lost 4 bases, and 10 bases lay between the germline ends. Here immunoSEQ multiplex PCR was the method, and the copy in TCRdb shows in-frame clones only, minus some. The sample holds over 20,000 clones, over 80% seen once. Blood donors of median age approximately 54 years (range about 21-80), roughly 52% of them female, formed the healthy controls. The sequenced sample was CD8+ T cells sorted from blood. This clonotype was obtained from a man in his fifties or sixties in good health. The V and J genes are TRBV5-6 and TRBJ1-2; D ambiguous. The CDR3 DNA sequence: TGTGCCAGCAGCTTGGGGTCAGTCCTCTATGGCTACACCTTC. This encodes CASSLGSVLYGYTF.